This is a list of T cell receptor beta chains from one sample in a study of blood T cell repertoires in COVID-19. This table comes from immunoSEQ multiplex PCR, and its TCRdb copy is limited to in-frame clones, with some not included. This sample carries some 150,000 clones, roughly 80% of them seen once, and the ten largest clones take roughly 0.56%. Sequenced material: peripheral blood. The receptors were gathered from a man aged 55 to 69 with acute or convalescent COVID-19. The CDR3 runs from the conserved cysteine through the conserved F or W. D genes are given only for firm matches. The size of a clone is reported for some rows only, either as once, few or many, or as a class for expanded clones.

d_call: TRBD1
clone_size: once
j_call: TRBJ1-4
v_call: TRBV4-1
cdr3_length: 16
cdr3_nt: TGCGCCAGCAGCCCGGCGACAGGGGAGGTTTCGGAAAAACTGTTTTTT
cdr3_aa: CASSPATGEVSEKLFF

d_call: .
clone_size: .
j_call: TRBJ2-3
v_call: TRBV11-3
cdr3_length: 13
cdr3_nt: TGTGCCAGCAGCTTAGATCGGGAGACCCCGCAGTATTTT
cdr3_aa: CASSLDRETPQYF

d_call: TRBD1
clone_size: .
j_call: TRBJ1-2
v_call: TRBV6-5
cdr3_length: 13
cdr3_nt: TGTGCCAGCAGATCAGGGGGCAACTATGGCTACACCTTC
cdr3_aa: CASRSGGNYGYTF

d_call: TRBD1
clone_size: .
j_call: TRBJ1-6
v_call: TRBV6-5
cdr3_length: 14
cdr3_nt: TGTGCCAGCAGCCACGGACAGGCGGCTTCACCCCTCCACTTT
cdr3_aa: CASSHGQAASPLHF

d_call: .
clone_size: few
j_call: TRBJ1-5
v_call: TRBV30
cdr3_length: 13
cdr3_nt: TGTGCCTGGAACCCGGACGAGGGTCAGCCCCAGCATTTT
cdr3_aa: CAWNPDEGQPQHF

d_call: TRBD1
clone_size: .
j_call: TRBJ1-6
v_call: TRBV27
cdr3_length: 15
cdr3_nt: TGTGCCAGCACCCAAGGGACAGGGGGTGGTTCACCCCTCCACTTT
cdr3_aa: CASTQGTGGGSPLHF

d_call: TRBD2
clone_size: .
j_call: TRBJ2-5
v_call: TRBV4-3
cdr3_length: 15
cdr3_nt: TGCGCCAGCAGCCAGCAAGCGGGGGGGCAAGAGACCCAGTACTTC
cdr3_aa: CASSQQAGGQETQYF

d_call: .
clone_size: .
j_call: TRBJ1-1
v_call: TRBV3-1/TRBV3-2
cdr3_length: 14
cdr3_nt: TGTGCCAGCAGCCAGCGGGCCGCGAACACTGAAGCTTTCTTT
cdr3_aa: CASSQRAANTEAFF

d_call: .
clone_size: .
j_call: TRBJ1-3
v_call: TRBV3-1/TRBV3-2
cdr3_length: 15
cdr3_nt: TGTGCCAGCAGCAACCGGGCCCCGGGGGGAAACACCATATATTTT
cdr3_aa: CASSNRAPGGNTIYF

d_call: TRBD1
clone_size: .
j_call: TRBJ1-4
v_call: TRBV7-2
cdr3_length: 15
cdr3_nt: TGTGCCAGCAGCAAGGACAGGGGGTTTAATGAAAAACTGTTTTTT
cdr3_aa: CASSKDRGFNEKLFF

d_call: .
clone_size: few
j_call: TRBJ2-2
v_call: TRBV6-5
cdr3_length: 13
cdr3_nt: TGTGCCAGCAGTTACATGAGGGCCGGGGAGCTGTTTTTT
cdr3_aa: CASSYMRAGELFF

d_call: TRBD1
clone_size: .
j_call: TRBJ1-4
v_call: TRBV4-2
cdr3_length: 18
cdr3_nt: TGTGCCAGCAGCCCCGACGCGGGACAGGGGCACATAGGGGAAAAACTGTTTTTT
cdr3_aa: CASSPDAGQGHIGEKLFF

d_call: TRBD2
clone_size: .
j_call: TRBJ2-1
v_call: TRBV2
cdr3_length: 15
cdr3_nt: TGTGCCAGCAGCTCGAGACTAGCGGTAAACAATGAGCAGTTCTTC
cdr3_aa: CASSSRLAVNNEQFF

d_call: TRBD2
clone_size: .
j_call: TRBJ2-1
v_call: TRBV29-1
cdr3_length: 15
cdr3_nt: TGCAGCGTCGGGATAGCGGGAGTCTCCTACAATGAGCAGTTCTTC
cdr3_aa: CSVGIAGVSYNEQFF

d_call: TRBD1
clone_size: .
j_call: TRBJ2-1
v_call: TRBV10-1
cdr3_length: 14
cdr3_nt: TGCGCCAGCACCCATGGGGACAGGGGCTCCCGGCAGTTCTTC
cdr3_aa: CASTHGDRGSRQFF

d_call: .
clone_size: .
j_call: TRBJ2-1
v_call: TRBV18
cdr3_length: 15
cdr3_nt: TGTGCCAGCTCACCTCTGGACAGAAGGTACAATGAGCAGTTCTTC
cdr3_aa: CASSPLDRRYNEQFF

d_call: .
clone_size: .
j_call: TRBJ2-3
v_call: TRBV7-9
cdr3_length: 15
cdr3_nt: TGTGCCAGCAGCTTAGCGGGGGCTAGCACAGATACGCAGTATTTT
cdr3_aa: CASSLAGASTDTQYF

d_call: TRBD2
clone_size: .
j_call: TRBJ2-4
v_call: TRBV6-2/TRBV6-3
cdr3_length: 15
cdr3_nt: TGTGCCAGCAGCCCCGGGGGGGCGGCCAAAAACATTCAGTACTTC
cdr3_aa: CASSPGGAAKNIQYF

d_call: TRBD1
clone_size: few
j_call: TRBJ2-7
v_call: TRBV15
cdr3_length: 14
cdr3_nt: TGTGCCACCAGCTACGAGACAGGGGGCCGGGGGCAGTACTTC
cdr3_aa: CATSYETGGRGQYF

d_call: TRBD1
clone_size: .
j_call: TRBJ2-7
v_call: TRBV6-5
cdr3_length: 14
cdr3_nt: TGTGCCAGCAGCTCTGGACAGGGGAAGTACGAGCAGTACTTC
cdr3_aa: CASSSGQGKYEQYF

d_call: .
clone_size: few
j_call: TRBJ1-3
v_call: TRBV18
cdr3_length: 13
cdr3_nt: TGTGCCAGCTCACCAGGGGCGGGAAACACCATATATTTT
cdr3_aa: CASSPGAGNTIYF

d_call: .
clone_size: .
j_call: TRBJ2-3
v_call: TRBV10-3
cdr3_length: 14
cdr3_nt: TGTGCCATCAGTGATAAACCGGGCACAGATACGCAGTATTTT
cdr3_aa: CAISDKPGTDTQYF

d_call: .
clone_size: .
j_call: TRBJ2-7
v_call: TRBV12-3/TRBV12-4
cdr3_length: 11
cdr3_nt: TGTGCCAGCAGCCTAAGAGGCGAGCAGTACTTC
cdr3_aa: CASSLRGEQYF

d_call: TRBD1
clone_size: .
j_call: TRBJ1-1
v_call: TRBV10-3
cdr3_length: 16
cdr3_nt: TGTGCCATCAGTGGCATCCAAACGGCAGGGGGCGCTGAAGCTTTCTTT
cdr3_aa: CAISGIQTAGGAEAFF

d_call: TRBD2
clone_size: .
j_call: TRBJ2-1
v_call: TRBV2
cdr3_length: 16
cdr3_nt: TGTGCCAGCAGTGAGATTGACGGGAGGGCCTCCGGTGAGCAGTTCTTC
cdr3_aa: CASSEIDGRASGEQFF

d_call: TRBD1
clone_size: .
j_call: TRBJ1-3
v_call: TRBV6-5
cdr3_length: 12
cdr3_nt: TGTGCCAGCAGATCACAGGGGAACACCATATATTTT
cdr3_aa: CASRSQGNTIYF

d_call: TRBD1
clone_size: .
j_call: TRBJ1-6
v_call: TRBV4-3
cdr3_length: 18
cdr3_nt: TGCGCCAGCAGCCAAGATGGAGGGGGCGCTTCCTATAATTCACCCCTCCACTTT
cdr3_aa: CASSQDGGGASYNSPLHF

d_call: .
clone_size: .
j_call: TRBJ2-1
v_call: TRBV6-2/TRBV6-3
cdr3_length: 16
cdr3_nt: TGTGCCAGCAGTTCAACCGGGACATTCATCCACAATGAGCAGTTCTTC
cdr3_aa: CASSSTGTFIHNEQFF

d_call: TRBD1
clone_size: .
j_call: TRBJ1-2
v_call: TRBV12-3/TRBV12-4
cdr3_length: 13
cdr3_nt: TGTGCCAGCAGTTTAAGACAGGGGGGCGGCTACACCTTC
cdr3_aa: CASSLRQGGGYTF

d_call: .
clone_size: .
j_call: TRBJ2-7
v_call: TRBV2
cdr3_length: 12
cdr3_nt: TGTGCCACGAACACAGGGTTTGACGAGCAGTACTTC
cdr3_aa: CATNTGFDEQYF

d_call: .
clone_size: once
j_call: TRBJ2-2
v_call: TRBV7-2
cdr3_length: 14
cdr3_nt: TGTGCCAGCAGCTTAGGGGGGCATAGCGGGGAGCTGTTTTTT
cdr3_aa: CASSLGGHSGELFF

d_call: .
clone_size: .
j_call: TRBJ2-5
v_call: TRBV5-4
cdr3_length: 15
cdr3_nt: TGTGCCAGCAGCTGGCGAGGGCCCCTCCAAGAGACCCAGTACTTC
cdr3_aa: CASSWRGPLQETQYF

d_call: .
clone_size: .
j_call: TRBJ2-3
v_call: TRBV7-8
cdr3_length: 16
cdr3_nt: TGTGCCAGCAGCCCCAGGGAATCGGGTGGCACAGATACGCAGTATTTT
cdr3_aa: CASSPRESGGTDTQYF

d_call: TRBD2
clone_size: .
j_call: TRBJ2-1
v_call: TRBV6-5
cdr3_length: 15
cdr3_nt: TGTGCCAGCAGACCTAGCGGGGGCCCCTACAATGAGCAGTTCTTC
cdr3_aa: CASRPSGGPYNEQFF

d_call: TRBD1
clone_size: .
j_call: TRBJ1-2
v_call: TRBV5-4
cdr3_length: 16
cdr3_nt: TGTGCCAGCAGCTGGGGACAGGGGCAAAGTAGCTATGGCTACACCTTC
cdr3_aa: CASSWGQGQSSYGYTF

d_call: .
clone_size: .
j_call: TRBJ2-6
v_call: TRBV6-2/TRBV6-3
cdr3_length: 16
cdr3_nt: TGTGCCAGCAGTCCCCGGGGGTACTCTGGGGCCAACGTCCTGACTTTC
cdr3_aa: CASSPRGYSGANVLTF

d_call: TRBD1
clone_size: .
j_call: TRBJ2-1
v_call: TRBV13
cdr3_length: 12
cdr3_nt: TGTGCCAGCAGTCGACAGGGGAATGAGCAGTTCTTC
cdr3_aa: CASSRQGNEQFF

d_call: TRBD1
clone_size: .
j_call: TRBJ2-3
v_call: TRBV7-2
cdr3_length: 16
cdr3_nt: TGTGCCAGCAGCTCCCAACAGGGGCGAGGCACAGATACGCAGTATTTT
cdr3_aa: CASSSQQGRGTDTQYF

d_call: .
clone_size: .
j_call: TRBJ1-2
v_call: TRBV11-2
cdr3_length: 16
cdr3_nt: TGTGCCAGCAGACCCGTACAGGGTAGATTTTACTATGGCTACACCTTC
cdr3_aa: CASRPVQGRFYYGYTF